The TCR beta chain described here comes from a study of blood T cell repertoires in COVID-19 (dated by TCRdb to about 2020). Broadly, across the study: Samples covering the acute and convalescent phases of COVID-19 were provided by collaborators in the United States, Italy and Spain. The prospective study material was composed of cDNA or gDNA derived from T cells, B-cell-depleted T cells, or PBMCs. Deeply sampled blood TCRbeta repertoires from subjects exposed to, actively infected with, or recovered from COVID-19 were included in the dataset. The repertoires were released in a freely available public database intended as a resource for research on the immune response to SARS-CoV-2. Samples were obtained from the ongoing ImmuneRACE study (first 160 participants) and from about 1,300 subjects provided by 6 global collaborators. Nearly every sample came with metadata listing a de-identified subject ID, COVID-19 status, age in years and sex. Where HLA class I and class II types were available, the types were taken from metadata supplied by the sample provider, not from assay-based typing.

V loses 4 bases of germline sequence and J loses 9 bases, and the interval between the two ends is 15 bases. Taken from cysteine to phenylalanine, the CDR3 has 13 residues. The entry retains the CDR3 DNA only, 39 bases that are in frame from base 1. Looking up the germline V gene (reference sequence) yields CDR1 SGHNT and CDR2 YYREEE. TCRbeta CDR3 regions were amplified from genomic DNA by means of the immunoSEQ Assay, a bias-controlled multiplex PCR. As for how the authors treated the data: Nucleated cell counts per sample were estimated from amplification of reference gene primers within the assay. Sequence reads were collapsed and filtered to measure the absolute abundance of every unique TCRbeta CDR3 rearrangement. Productive Simpson clonality was computed per sample as the square root of Simpson's diversity index over productive rearrangements. TCRdb's version of the immuneACCESS table is confined to in-frame rearrangements and falls short of the full clone set. An unresolved V gene accounts for under half of the shortfall where checked; the remainder is of unknown origin. V and J calls plus clone size are reproduced from that table; the DNA served to infer D and trimming. Recorded for this sample are 100,000 or so clones; around 80% of them occurred a single time. The ten most abundant clones make up approximately 15% of the sample.

The collaborating institutions used their own protocols to collect whole blood in K2EDTA tubes. For TCRbeta analysis, collaborators shipped samples as frozen whole blood, isolated PBMCs, or DNA extracted from either of those sample types. A word on this clone: Its antigen remains unidentified. No qualities accompany the bases; no much larger clone lies one base away.

Broader findings and caveats from the paper: Clinical and demographic metadata were provided uncurated, with the amount varying by source and participant.

This receptor was identified in a woman of 80 years or more with acute or convalescent COVID-19. The specimen sequenced was peripheral blood. This receptor chain uses TRBV5-4 and TRBJ2-3, and TRBD1 may be the D gene, going by 5 matching bases. The CDR3 in this case is CASSPEGVGTQYF. The DNA sequence is given as TGTGCCAGCAGCCCGGAAGGGGTAGGAACGCAGTATTTT.